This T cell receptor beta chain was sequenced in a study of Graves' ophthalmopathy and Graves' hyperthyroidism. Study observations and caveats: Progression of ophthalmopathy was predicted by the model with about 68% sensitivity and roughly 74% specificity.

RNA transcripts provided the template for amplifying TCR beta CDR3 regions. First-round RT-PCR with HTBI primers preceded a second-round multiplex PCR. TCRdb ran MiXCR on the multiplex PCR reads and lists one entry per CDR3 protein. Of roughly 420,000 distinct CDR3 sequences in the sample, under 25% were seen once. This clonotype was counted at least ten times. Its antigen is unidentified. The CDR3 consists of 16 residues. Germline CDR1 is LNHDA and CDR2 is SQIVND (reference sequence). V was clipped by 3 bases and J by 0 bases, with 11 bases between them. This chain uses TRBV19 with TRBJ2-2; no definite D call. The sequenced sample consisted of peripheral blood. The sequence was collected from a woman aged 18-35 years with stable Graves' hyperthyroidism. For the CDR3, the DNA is TGTGCCAGTAGTATGACCGCCAGTTCGAACACCGGGGAGCTGTTTTTT. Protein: CASSMTASSNTGELFF.